This entry is about one T cell receptor (beta chain). What it binds is unknown. The V end lost 1 base, the J end lost 4 bases, and 16 bases lay between the germline ends. The CDR3 contains 16 residues. Repertoires were generated with immunoSEQ multiplex PCR, while TCRdb's copy carries only in-frame clones and drops some. The table lists 38,000 or so clones, 85% of them singletons, with around 1.3% in the top ten. The source of the sample is a study of STAT5B mutations in CD4+ large granular lymphocyte leukemia. Study results and limitations: Without HLA matching, higher CD4+ than CD8+ T-LGLL clonality could reflect small sample size.

The sequence was collected from a human donor in good health. The sequencing input was CD4+ T cells from blood buffy coats. The rearrangement uses TRBV23-1 and TRBJ1-2; D call uncertain. TRBV23-1 qualifies as an ORF whose function is uncertain. CDR3 bases: TGCGCCAGCAGTCAATATTTCGAGAGGGCAGCCTATGGCTACACCTTC. It yields the protein CASSQYFERAAYGYTF.